Detailed here is one T cell receptor (beta chain). Antigen specificity is unknown. This sample is part of a study of T cell repertoires in cytomegalovirus infection. Study in general: Indications came from public TCR beta signatures; they pointed to CMV infection and to a matching HLA type. The study's findings and limits: Summed public TCR beta family frequency identified CMV carriers bearing the relevant HLA.

TCRdb recomputed calls from the reads with MiXCR, one row per CDR3 protein. The table has a few hundred thousand distinct CDR3 sequences, roughly 42% seen once; the top ten hold around 46%. Germline CDR1 SQVTM, CDR2 ANQGSEA. The V end was cut by 1 base, the J end by 1 base, with 7 bases between. The CDR3 loop spans 13 amino acids. The source was cultured PBMCs, collected from culture after CMV antigen stimulation. The source is a human donor in good health (CMV status not recorded). Some clones in this sample may be carry-over from other donors' samples. The V call is TRBV29-1, the J call TRBJ1-1; D gene unclear. The CDR3 nucleotides read TGCAGCGTTGAAGTGGGTGGGAACACTGAAGCTTTCTTT. This encodes CSVEVGGNTEAFF.